This T cell receptor beta chain was found in a study of T cell responses to AZD1222 COVID-19 vaccine. Notes on the study in general: CD4 TCRs linked to vaccination spanned spike, dominating at 160-218 and 743-854.

Repertoires were generated with immunoSEQ multiplex PCR, while TCRdb's copy carries only in-frame clones and drops some. The sample lists around 100,000 clones, 91% occurring once. This CDR3 comprises 12 residues. V dropped 5 bases and J dropped 3 bases, with 9 bases sitting between them. CDR1 is SGHRS and CDR2 is YFSETQ in the germline V gene. On this clone itself: Its antigen is undetermined.

Material: peripheral blood, obtained on day 0 of AZD1222 vaccination. This sequence originates from an adult in good health. The chain links TRBV5-1 to TRBJ2-7, with D perhaps TRBD2 (7 bases). The CDR3 bases are TGCGCCAGCAGAGGGGGGGGCTACGAGCAGTACTTC. It specifies CASRGGGYEQYF.